One and the same sample provided the 14 T cell receptor beta chains below, sequenced in a study of T cells in Graves' hyperthyroidism and ophthalmopathy. RNA transcripts gave rise to amplified TCR beta CDR3 regions. HTBI primers were employed in a first-round RT-PCR of the TCR CDR3. TCRdb used MiXCR to reprocess the multiplex PCR reads, holding one entry per CDR3 protein. Altogether 540,000 or so distinct CDR3 sequences are present, roughly 46% being singletons, with the ten largest covering around a fifth. The sequenced sample consisted of peripheral blood or thyroid tissue (not recorded which). The receptors derive from an adult woman with Graves' disease, either hyperthyroidism or ophthalmopathy (not recorded which).

The chain has TRBV15 and TRBJ1-4, with 11 bases fitting TRBD1. V was pared by 4 bases and J by 10 bases, with 11 bases of the junction left unmatched. Germline V gives CDR1 LNHNV, CDR2 YYDKDF (reference sequence). The CDR3 extends over 16 amino acids. In DNA, the CDR3 is TGTGCCACCAGCACCGGAGGACAGGGGGCTGTAGGAAAACTGTTTTTT. Encoded protein: CATSTGGQGAVGKLFF.

This clonotype came up many times. The chain is built from TRBV5-1 and TRBJ1-5; 7 bases agree with TRBD1. The germline V gene encodes CDR1 SGHRS and CDR2 YFSETQ. Trimming took 4 bases from V and 0 from J; bases not matched to a gene: 7. The CDR3 is made up of 16 amino acids. The CDR3 DNA follows: TGCGCCAGCAGCCCCGGGACAGATCTTAGCAATCAGCCCCAGCATTTT. Translated: CASSPGTDLSNQPQHF.

This clonotype was recorded at least ten times. The rearrangement links TRBV12-3 or TRBV12-4 to TRBJ2-2; TRBD2 might be the D (5 bases). The V end was cut by 6 bases, the J end by 8 bases, with 16 bases between. The CDR3 consists of 14 residues. This chain's CDR3 is CASRLGLLRGELFF. Here the CDR3 DNA reads TGTGCCAGCAGGCTCGGACTCTTGCGGGGGGAGCTGTTTTTT.

The chain uses TRBV11-2 and TRBJ2-7; 14 bases fit TRBD2. The assigned J gene may be wrong: the sequence end matches TRBJ2-1 better. The CDR3 loop spans 15 amino acids. Germline CDR1 is SGHAT and CDR2 is FQNNGV. In nucleotides, the CDR3 is TGTGCCAGCAGCTTGACTAGCGGGAGGGCCTCTGAGCAGTTCTTC. Protein product: CASSLTSGRASEQFF.

A note on this clonotype: A junction end diverges from the germline sequence, so it may reflect a read error. The chain carries TRBV15 and TRBJ1-6; 10 bases fit TRBD1. The length of the CDR3 is 16 residues. CDR1 and CDR2 (germline): LNHNV, YYDKDF (reference sequence). CDR3 nucleotides: TGTGCCACCAGCAGGGAGCCGGGACAGGGGAGTTCACCCCTCCACTTC. Residues: CATSREPGQGSSPLHF.

Details on this clonotype: One junction end does not reproduce the germline sequence, and a read error may be involved. The chain joins TRBV7-8 to TRBJ2-5; TRBD1 agrees at 7 bases. The CDR3 contains 14 residues. Germline loops: CDR1 SGHVS, CDR2 FQNEAQ. CDR3 coding DNA: TGCGCCAGCAGCTACCGGGACAGCCAAGAGACCCAGTACTTC. This sequence encodes CASSYRDSQETQYF.

This rearrangement joins TRBV12-3 or TRBV12-4 to TRBJ2-5; D unresolved. This CDR3 is built from 13 residues. The V end lost 4 bases, the J end lost 4 bases, and 10 bases lay between the germline ends. CDR3 amino acids: CASSYKGIETQYF. In DNA, the CDR3 is TGTGCCAGCAGTTACAAGGGAATAGAGACCCAGTACTTC.

This clonotype showed up many times. V gene TRBV7-9 combines with J gene TRBJ1-2, with D tentatively TRBD1 (5 bases). V was pared by 5 bases and J by 9 bases, with 19 bases between. Germline assignment: CDR1 SEHNR and CDR2 FQNEAQ (reference sequence). CDR3 size: 14 residues. CDR3 residues: CASSTERDDRSYTF. CDR3 DNA: TGTGCCAGCAGCACAGAAAGGGACGACCGCAGCTACACCTTC.

Many counts were recorded for this clonotype. The V gene is TRBV6-1, the J gene TRBJ2-7; the match to TRBD1 covers 11 bases. J lost 3 bases, V lost 4 bases, and 8 bases had no gene match. Germline assignment: CDR1 MNHNS and CDR2 SASEGT. The CDR3 loop spans 16 amino acids. CDR3 coding DNA: TGTGCCAGCAGTGGCGAAAGGACAGGGGGCTTCTACGAGCAGTACTTC. Its translation is CASSGERTGGFYEQYF.

This clonotype has at least ten counts. V usage is TRBV20-1 and J usage is TRBJ1-2, with D possibly being TRBD1 (6 bases). The V and J ends lost 6 bases and 8 bases respectively, with 28 bases between them. The CDR3 totals 16 residues. Germline CDR1 is DFQATT and CDR2 is SNEGSKA (reference sequence). CDR3 region: CSAPGRQVLTLGGYTF. CDR3 DNA: TGCAGTGCCCCAGGGAGACAGGTCCTAACTCTGGGGGGCTACACCTTC.

The chain joins TRBV5-1 to TRBJ2-5, with TRBD2 matching over 8 bases. Germline CDR1 reads SGHRS; CDR2 reads YFSETQ. The CDR3 has 14 residues. The junction had 4 bases not matched to a gene; V was cut back by 5 bases and J by 1 base. The CDR3 region has the DNA TGCGCCAGCAGGGATACTAGCGGCCAAGAGACCCAGTACTTC. As protein: CASRDTSGQETQYF.

This clonotype was detected only a few times. This chain uses TRBV30 with TRBJ2-7; perhaps TRBD1 as D (5 bases). The CDR3 runs 12 residues. Germline V lookup: CDR1 GTSNPN, CDR2 SVGIG (reference sequence). The ends were cut back, 7 bases at V and 0 bases at J, with 10 bases in the middle. This CDR3 reads CASDKSSYEQYF. In DNA form, the CDR3 reads TGTGCCTCGGACAAGAGCTCCTACGAGCAGTACTTC.

The chain uses TRBV5-4 and TRBJ2-7, with D possibly TRBD2 on 6 matching bases. The germline V gene encodes CDR1 SGHNT and CDR2 YYREEE (reference sequence). The CDR3 spans 14 residues. V lost 2 bases and J lost 6, with 15 bases in between. The CDR3 region has the DNA TGTGCCAGCAGCTTTATGAACCGGGGAGGCGAGCAGTACTTC. It is translated as CASSFMNRGGEQYF.

This clonotype is a singleton in its sample. This chain joins TRBV7-8 and TRBJ2-6; 8 bases fit TRBD2. Losses at the gene ends were 0 bases for V and 11 bases for J; bases not matched to a gene: 6. This CDR3 is built from 15 residues. Germline V gene data show CDR1 as SGHVS and CDR2 as FQNEAQ. The CDR3 DNA reads TGTGCCAGCAGCTTAGCGCGTAGCGGGACCTACGTCCTGACTTTC. Translating gives CASSLARSGTYVLTF. Drawing the rest from reference TRBV7-8 and TRBJ2-6, the complete variable domain is GAGVSQSPRYKVAKRGQDVALRCDPISGHVSLFWYQQALGQGPEFLTYFQNEAQLDKSGLPSDRFFAERPEGSVSTLKIQRTQQEDSAVYLCASSLARSGTYVLTFGAGSRLTVL.